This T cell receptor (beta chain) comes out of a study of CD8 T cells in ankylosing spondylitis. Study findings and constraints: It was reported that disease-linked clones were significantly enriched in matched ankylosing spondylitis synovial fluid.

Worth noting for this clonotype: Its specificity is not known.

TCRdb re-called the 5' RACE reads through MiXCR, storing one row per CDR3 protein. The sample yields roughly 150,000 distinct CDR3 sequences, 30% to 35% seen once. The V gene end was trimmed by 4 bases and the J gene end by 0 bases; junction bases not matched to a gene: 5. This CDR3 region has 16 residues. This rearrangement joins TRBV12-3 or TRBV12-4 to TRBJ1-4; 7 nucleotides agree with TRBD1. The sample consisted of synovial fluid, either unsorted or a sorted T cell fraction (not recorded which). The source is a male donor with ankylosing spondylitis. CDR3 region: CASSSGQLATNEKLFF. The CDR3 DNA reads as TGTGCCAGCAGTTCGGGACAGTTAGCAACTAATGAAAAACTGTTTTTT.